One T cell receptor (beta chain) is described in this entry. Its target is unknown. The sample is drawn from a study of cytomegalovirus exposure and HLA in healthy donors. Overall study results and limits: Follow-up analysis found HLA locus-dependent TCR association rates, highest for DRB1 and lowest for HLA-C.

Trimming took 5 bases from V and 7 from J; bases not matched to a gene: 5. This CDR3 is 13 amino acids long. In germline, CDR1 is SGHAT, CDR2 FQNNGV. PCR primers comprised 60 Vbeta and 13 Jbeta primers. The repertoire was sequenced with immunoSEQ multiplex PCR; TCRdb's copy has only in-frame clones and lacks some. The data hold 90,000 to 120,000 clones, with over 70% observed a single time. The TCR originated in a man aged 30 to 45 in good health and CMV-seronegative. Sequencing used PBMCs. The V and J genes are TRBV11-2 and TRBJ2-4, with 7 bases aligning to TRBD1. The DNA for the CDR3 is TGTGCCAGCAGCCCGCAGGGGGTCAACATTCAGTACTTC. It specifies CASSPQGVNIQYF.